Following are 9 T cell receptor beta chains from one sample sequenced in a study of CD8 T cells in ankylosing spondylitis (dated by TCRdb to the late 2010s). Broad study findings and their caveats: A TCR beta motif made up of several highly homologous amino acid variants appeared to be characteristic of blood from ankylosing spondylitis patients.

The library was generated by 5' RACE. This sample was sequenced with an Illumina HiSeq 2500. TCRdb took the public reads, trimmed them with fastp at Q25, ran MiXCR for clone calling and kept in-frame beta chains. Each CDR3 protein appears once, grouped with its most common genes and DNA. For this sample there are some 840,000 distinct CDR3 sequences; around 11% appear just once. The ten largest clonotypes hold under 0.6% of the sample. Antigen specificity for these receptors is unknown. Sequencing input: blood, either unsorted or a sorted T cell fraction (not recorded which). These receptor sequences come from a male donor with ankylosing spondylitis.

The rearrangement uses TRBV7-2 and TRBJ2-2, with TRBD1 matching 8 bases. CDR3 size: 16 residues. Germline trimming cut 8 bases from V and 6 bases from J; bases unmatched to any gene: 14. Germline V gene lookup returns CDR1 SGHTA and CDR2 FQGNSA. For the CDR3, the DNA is TGTGCCAGCCGACGGTGGGACAGGTTCAGAGCCGGGGAGCTGTTTTTT. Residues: CASRRWDRFRAGELFF.

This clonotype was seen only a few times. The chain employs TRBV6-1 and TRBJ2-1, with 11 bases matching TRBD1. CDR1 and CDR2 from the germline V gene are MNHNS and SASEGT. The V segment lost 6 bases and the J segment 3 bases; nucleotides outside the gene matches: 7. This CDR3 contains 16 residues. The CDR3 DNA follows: TGTGCCAGCAGCTCTCCGGGACAGGGGGTCTACAATGAGCAGTTCTTC. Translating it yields CASSSPGQGVYNEQFF.

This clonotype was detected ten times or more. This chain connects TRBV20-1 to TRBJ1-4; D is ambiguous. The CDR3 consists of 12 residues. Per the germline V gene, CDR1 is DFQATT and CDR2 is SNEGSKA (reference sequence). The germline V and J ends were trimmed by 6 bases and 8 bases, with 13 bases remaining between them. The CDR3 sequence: CSAKKFGEKLFF. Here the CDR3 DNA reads TGCAGTGCGAAGAAATTCGGAGAAAAACTGTTTTTT.

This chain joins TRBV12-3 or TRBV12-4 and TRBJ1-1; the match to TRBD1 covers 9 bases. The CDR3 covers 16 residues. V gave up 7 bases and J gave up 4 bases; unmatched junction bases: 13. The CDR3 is CASTPGTGTWGTEAFF. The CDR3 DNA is TGTGCCAGCACTCCCGGGACAGGGACGTGGGGCACTGAAGCTTTCTTT.

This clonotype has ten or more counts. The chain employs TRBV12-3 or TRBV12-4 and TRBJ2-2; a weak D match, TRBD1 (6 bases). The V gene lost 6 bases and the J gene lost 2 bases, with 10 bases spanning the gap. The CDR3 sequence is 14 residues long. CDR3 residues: CASSPDRNTGELFF. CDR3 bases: TGTGCCAGCAGCCCGGACAGAAACACCGGGGAGCTGTTTTTT.

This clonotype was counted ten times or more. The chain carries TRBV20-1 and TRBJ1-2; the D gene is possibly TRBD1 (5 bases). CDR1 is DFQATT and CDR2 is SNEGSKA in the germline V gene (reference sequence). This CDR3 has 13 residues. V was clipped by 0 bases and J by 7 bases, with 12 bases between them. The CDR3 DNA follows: TGCAGTGCTAGAGACCCCACAAGGGGTGGCTACACCTTC. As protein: CSARDPTRGGYTF.

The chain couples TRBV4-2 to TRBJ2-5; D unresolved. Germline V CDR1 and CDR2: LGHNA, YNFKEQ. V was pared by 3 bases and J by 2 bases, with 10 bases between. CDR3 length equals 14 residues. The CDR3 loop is CASSHDVVQETQYF. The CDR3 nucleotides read TGTGCCAGCAGCCATGATGTCGTTCAAGAGACCCAGTACTTC.

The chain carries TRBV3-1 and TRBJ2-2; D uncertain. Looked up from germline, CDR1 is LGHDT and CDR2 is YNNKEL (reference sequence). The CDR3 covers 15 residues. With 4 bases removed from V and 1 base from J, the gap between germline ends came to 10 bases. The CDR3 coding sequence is TGTGCCAGCAGCCTTAGGTCGGTGAACACCGGGGAGCTGTTTTTT. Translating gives CASSLRSVNTGELFF. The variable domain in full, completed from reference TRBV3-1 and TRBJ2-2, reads DTAVSQTPKYLVTQMGNDKSIKCEQNLGHDTMYWYKQDSKKFLKIMFSYNNKELIINETVPNRFSPKSPDKAHLNLHINSLELGDSAVYFCASSLRSVNTGELFFGEGSRLTVL.

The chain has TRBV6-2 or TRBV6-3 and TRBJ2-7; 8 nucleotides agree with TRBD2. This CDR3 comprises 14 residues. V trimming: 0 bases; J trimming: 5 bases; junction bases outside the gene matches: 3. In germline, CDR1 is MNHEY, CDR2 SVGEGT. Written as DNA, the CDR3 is TGTGCCAGCAGTTACTCGACTAGCGACCACGAGCAGTACTTC. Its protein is CASSYSTSDHEQYF.